This TCR beta chain was sequenced in a study of radiotherapy plus CTLA-4 blockade in lung cancer. On the study more broadly: Objective response rate was around 20%; disease control rate, around 31%.

Concerning this clone itself: Its antigen is unidentified.

Per the germline V gene, CDR1 is MNHNY and CDR2 is SVGAGI (reference sequence). The CDR3 has 15 residues. V shed 2 bases and J shed 6 bases, with 13 bases lying between them. The assay was immunoSEQ multiplex PCR, and TCRdb's table has in-frame clones only and misses some. Among 90,000 or so clones, about four fifths were seen once, and the ten largest hold 0.82%. Study-level findings and limits: TCR clones from tumors expanded in blood after radiotherapy plus ipilimumab. In blood, early T cell clone dynamics reportedly predicted response best, together with interferon-beta.

Here the sequenced sample was peripheral blood, taken from a patient treated with radiotherapy plus ipilimumab. The genes are TRBV6-6 and TRBJ1-4, with a possible D match to TRBD1 (5 bases). This receptor was obtained from a human donor with non-small cell lung cancer who had stable disease on radiotherapy plus ipilimumab. The CDR3 spells CASSYAVGVDEKLFF. CDR3 DNA sequence: TGTGCCAGCAGTTACGCAGTGGGGGTGGATGAAAAACTGTTTTTT.